The 18 T cell receptor beta chains given below trace back to one sample, sequenced in a study of blood T cells in healthy people across ages. Then a second PCR, running roughly 7 to 12 cycles, was carried out with a sample-barcoded 5' primer and a J-beta primer mix. Using its own MiXCR run on the 5' RACE reads, TCRdb lists one record per CDR3 protein. The sample has about 1.5 million distinct CDR3 sequences, 35% to 45% seen once. Material: blood. These receptors were taken from a woman aged 18-29 years in good health.

Worth noting for this clonotype: The junction and the germline gene differ at one end; a read error may be behind it. The CDR3 nucleotides read TGTGCCATCAGTGCACAGGGGGCCAGCTCCGACGAGCAGTACTTC. Protein: CAISAQGASSDEQYF. The V call is TRBV10-3, the J call TRBJ2-7, with TRBD1 matching 9 bases. The V gene's germline CDR1 is ENHRY and CDR2 SYGVKD. This CDR3 region has 15 residues.

This clonotype was seen a handful of times. The rearrangement links TRBV19 to TRBJ2-7, with D possibly TRBD1 on 5 matching bases. The CDR3 length is 14 residues. V shed 4 bases and J shed 0 bases, with 10 bases lying between them. From germline, CDR1 is LNHDA and CDR2 SQIVND (reference sequence). The CDR3 nucleotides read TGTGCCAGTAGTACGAGACAGAACTCCTACGAGCAGTACTTC. Amino acids: CASSTRQNSYEQYF.

This clonotype turned up a few times. The genes are TRBV5-1 and TRBJ1-5; 10 bases line up with TRBD1. Germline trimming cut 4 bases from V and 2 bases from J; bases unmatched to any gene: 3. This CDR3 has 15 amino acids. Germline V CDR1 and CDR2: SGHRS, YFSETQ. CDR3 region: CASSVGTGGNQPQHF. Written as DNA, the CDR3 is TGCGCCAGCAGCGTCGGGACAGGGGGCAATCAGCCCCAGCATTTT.

The chain has TRBV27 and TRBJ2-5; D gene ambiguous. The V end was cut by 4 bases, the J end by 2 bases, with 5 bases between. Germline-derived CDR1 and CDR2 are MNHEY and SMNVEV (reference sequence). The CDR3 runs to 12 residues. The CDR3 spells CASSSPQETQYF. CDR3 bases: TGTGCCAGCAGTTCACCGCAAGAGACCCAGTACTTC.

CDR3 loop: CAWNAGLPGQYF. The CDR3 DNA is TGTGCCTGGAATGCAGGTCTTCCCGGGCAGTACTTC. The chain joins TRBV30 to TRBJ2-7, with D hard to call. Germline V lookup: CDR1 GTSNPN, CDR2 SVGIG (reference sequence). This CDR3 is built from 12 residues. The V end was cut by 4 bases, the J end by 9 bases, with 16 bases between.

This clonotype has just a few counts. The rearrangement uses TRBV6-2 or TRBV6-3 and TRBJ2-1; no clear D. This CDR3 has 13 residues. Germline loops: CDR1 MNHEY, CDR2 SVGEGT. Between the trimmed V and J ends, which lost 6 bases and 8 bases, there was a span of 14 bases. The CDR3 protein is CASSYDTQDEQFF. As DNA, the CDR3 is TGTGCCAGCAGCTATGATACCCAGGATGAGCAGTTCTTC.

For this clonotype: Since a much larger clone is just one base distant, this may be a read error. The gene calls are TRBV4-3 and TRBJ2-7; D is possibly TRBD1 (6 bases). The end of the DNA is better explained by TRBJ2-4, so the J call may be wrong. Germline values: CDR1 LGHNA, CDR2 YSLEER. CDR3 size: 13 residues. CDR3 loop: CASSRTEADIQYF. CDR3 coding DNA: TGCGCCAGCAGCCGGACAGAGGCGGACATTCAGTACTTC.

The chain combines TRBV4-1 with TRBJ1-5; TRBD1 agrees at 9 bases. The CDR3 extends over 18 amino acids. Germline lookup yields CDR1 MGHRA and CDR2 YSYEKL. With V trimmed by 4 bases and J by 1 base, 11 bases remained unmatched. CDR3 sequence reads: CASSPGKTGGTSNQPQHF. The CDR3 coding sequence is TGCGCCAGCAGCCCTGGGAAGACAGGGGGTACGAGCAATCAGCCCCAGCATTTT.

In this sample, this clonotype turned up a few times. The CDR3 DNA is TGTGCCAGCAGCTTAGGCAGTTCTAGATCCAATGAGCAGTTCTTC. It translates to CASSLGSSRSNEQFF. V and J are TRBV7-2 and TRBJ2-1; unclear D gene. Germline-derived CDR1 and CDR2 are SGHTA and FQGNSA. CDR3 size: 15 residues. The V end lost 1 base, the J end lost 6 bases, and 13 bases lay between the germline ends.

Only a few counts were recorded for this clonotype. The rearrangement uses TRBV7-9 and TRBJ2-4; 11 positions agree with TRBD2. The CDR3 contains 15 residues. Germline trimming cut 1 base from V and 6 bases from J; bases unmatched to any gene: 2. Germline V gives CDR1 SEHNR, CDR2 FQNEAQ (reference sequence). CDR3 in DNA: TGTGCCAGCAGCTTAGTCGGGACTAGCGGAAACATTCAGTACTTC. The encoded protein is CASSLVGTSGNIQYF. The full variable domain, with the rest looked up from reference TRBV7-9 and TRBJ2-4, is DTGVSQNPRHKITKRGQNVTFRCDPISEHNRLYWYRQTLGQGPEFLTYFQNEAQLEKSRLLSDRFSAERPKGSFSTLEIQRTEQGDSAMYLCASSLVGTSGNIQYFGAGTRLSVL.

The gene calls are TRBV28 and TRBJ2-5; TRBD2 might be the D (7 bases). Trimming removed 6 bases from V and 11 bases from J, with 28 bases in between. From germline, CDR1 is MDHEN and CDR2 SYDVKM. The CDR3 length is 16 residues. CDR3 loop: CASSPGRGGGRNEQYF. CDR3 coding DNA: TGTGCCAGCAGCCCAGGGAGGGGAGGGGGACGGAATGAGCAGTACTTC. Full variable domain (rest looked up from reference TRBV28 and TRBJ2-5): DVKVTQSSRYLVKRTGEKVFLECVQDMDHENMFWYRQDPGLGLRLIYFSYDVKMKEKGDIPEGYSVSREKKERFSLILESASTNQTSMYLCASSPGRGGGRNEQYFGPGTRLLVL.

This clonotype was seen more than once but under ten times. The chain combines TRBV27 with TRBJ1-5, with D tentatively TRBD1 (5 bases). The CDR3 runs 16 residues. CDR1 is MNHEY and CDR2 is SMNVEV in the germline V gene (reference sequence). The V and J ends lost 0 bases and 4 bases respectively, with 13 bases between them. The CDR3 spells CASSLSRQHRNQPQHF. The CDR3 nucleotides are TGTGCCAGCAGTTTATCGAGGCAACACAGGAATCAGCCCCAGCATTTT.

The J gene is TRBJ2-5, the V gene TRBV29-1; unclear D gene. The assigned J gene may be wrong: the sequence end matches TRBJ2-1 better. CDR3 size: 9 residues. Germline V CDR1 and CDR2: SQVTM, ANQGSEA. The CDR3 nucleotides read TGCAGCGTTGAAGAGACCCAGTTCTTC. It specifies CSVEETQFF.

The V and J genes are TRBV11-2 and TRBJ2-1, with D perhaps being TRBD1 or TRBD2 (6 bases each). CDR1 SGHAT and CDR2 FQNNGV come from the germline V gene. The germline V and J ends were trimmed by 4 bases and 8 bases, with 9 bases remaining between them. CDR3 length equals 12 residues. The CDR3 sequence is CASSSGAYEQFF. The CDR3 nucleotides are TGTGCCAGCAGCTCGGGGGCGTATGAGCAGTTCTTC. The full variable domain, rest sourced from reference TRBV11-2 and TRBJ2-1, is EAGVAQSPRYKIIEKRQSVAFWCNPISGHATLYWYQQILGQGPKLLIQFQNNGVVDDSQLPKDRFSAERLKGVDSTLKIQPAKLEDSAVYLCASSSGAYEQFFGPGTRLTVL.

The rearrangement uses TRBV27 and TRBJ2-4; D might be TRBD1 (5 bases). The end of the DNA fits TRBJ2-7 better, so the J call may be wrong. This CDR3 region has 13 residues. The germline V gene has CDR1 MNHEY and CDR2 SMNVEV (reference sequence). The CDR3 nucleotides are TGTGCCAGCAGCCCAGGGAACCACTACGAGCAGTACTTC. Translation: CASSPGNHYEQYF.

The gene calls are TRBV4-3 and TRBJ2-5; the D is unclear. Germline V gene data show CDR1 as LGHNA and CDR2 as YSLEER. This CDR3 has 13 amino acids. The ends were cut back, 1 base at V and 5 bases at J, with 8 bases in the middle. CDR3 region: CASSQGFGETQYF. The CDR3 bases are TGCGCCAGCAGCCAAGGGTTCGGCGAGACCCAGTACTTC.

There are a few counts of this clonotype. The V and J genes are TRBV20-1 and TRBJ1-5, with D hard to call. The CDR3 covers 14 residues. V was cut by 3 bases and J by 2 bases, with 11 bases left in between. The germline CDR1 and CDR2 sequences are DFQATT and SNEGSKA (reference sequence). The CDR3 protein is CSASRAFGNQPQHF. DNA for the CDR3: TGCAGTGCTAGTAGGGCATTTGGCAATCAGCCCCAGCATTTT.

The V and J genes are TRBV5-1 and TRBJ2-3, with 12 bases lining up with TRBD2. CDR1 is SGHRS, CDR2 YFSETQ, per germline. The CDR3 length is 16 residues. The V segment lost 4 bases and the J segment 2 bases; nucleotides outside the gene matches: 5. CDR3 loop: CASSVWTSGDTDTQYF. Here the CDR3 DNA reads TGCGCCAGCAGCGTCTGGACTAGCGGGGACACAGATACGCAGTATTTT.